This record concerns one T cell receptor (beta chain) sequence. Its matching antigen is unknown. A much larger clone sits a single nucleotide away, making a read error possible. There were no patients who had received any treatment before thyroid surgery. This sample was included in a study of metastatic and nonmetastatic thyroid tumors. About the study: Both malignant and benign thyroid patients supplied peripheral blood and tumor or nodule tissue samples, across which the repertoires of these patients were then compared.

Overall study results and limits: It was reported that TCR beta diversity was significantly higher in malignant thyroid tumors than benign nodules, in blood and tumor.

In the study's own analysis: Built for papillary thyroid cancer, a distant-metastasis classifier drew on CDR3 differences across clinicopathological groups. TCRdb reassembled clones from the PCR reads with MiXCR. The V and J calls shown here were made by TCRdb, not taken from the authors' results. The repertoire consists of tens of thousands of clones, with under 30% occurring once and the leading ten covering around 10%. The germline CDR1 and CDR2 sequences are SGHTA and FQGNSA. The CDR3 contains 15 residues. Trimming left V 10 bases short and J 2 bases short, with 17 bases between. The rearrangement links TRBV7-2 to TRBJ1-4, with D possibly TRBD1 on 5 matching bases. Sequenced material: tumor tissue. The clonotype was recovered from a male donor with papillary thyroid cancer or a benign thyroid nodule (not recorded which). Some clones in this sample may be carry-over from other donors' samples. CDR3 protein: CATSEGCYTNEKLFF. Here the CDR3 DNA reads TGTGCCACTTCCGAGGGGTGTTACACTAATGAAAAACTGTTTTTT.